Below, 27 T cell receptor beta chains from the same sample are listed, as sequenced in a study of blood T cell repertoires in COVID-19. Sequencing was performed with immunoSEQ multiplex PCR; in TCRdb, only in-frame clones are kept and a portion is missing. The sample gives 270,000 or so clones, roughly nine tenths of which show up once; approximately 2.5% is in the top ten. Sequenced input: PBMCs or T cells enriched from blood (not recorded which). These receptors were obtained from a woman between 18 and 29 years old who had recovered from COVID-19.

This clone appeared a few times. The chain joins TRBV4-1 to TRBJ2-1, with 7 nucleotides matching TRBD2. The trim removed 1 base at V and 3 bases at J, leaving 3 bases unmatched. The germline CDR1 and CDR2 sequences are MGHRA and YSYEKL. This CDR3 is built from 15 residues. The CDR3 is CASSQVVAGYNEQFF. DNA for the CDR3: TGCGCCAGCAGCCAAGTTGTAGCGGGCTACAATGAGCAGTTCTTC.

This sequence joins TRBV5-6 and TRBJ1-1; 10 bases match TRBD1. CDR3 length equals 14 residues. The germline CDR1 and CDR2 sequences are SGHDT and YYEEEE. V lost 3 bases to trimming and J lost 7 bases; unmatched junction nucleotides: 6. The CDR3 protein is CASSSGQGTNEAFF. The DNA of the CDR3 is TGTGCCAGCAGCTCGGGACAGGGGACGAATGAAGCTTTCTTT.

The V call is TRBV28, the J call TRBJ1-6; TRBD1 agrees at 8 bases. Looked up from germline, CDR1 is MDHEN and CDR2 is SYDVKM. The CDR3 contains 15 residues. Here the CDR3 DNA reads TGTGCTACCAACGGTGGCAGGGGGCGGTATTCACCCCTCCACTTT. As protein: CATNGGRGRYSPLHF.

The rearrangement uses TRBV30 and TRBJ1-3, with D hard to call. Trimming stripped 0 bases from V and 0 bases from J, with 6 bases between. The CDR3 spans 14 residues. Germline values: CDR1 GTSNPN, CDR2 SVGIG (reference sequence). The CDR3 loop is CAWSVPRSGNTIYF. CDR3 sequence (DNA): TGTGCCTGGAGTGTCCCTCGCTCTGGAAACACCATATATTTT.

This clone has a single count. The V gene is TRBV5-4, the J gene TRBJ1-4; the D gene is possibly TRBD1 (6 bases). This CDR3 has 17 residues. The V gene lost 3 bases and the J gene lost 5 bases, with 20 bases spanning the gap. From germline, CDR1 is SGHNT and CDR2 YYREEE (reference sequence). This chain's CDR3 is CASSSTGSRQLNEKLFF. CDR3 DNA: TGTGCCAGCAGCTCGACAGGATCTAGGCAACTGAATGAAAAACTGTTTTTT.

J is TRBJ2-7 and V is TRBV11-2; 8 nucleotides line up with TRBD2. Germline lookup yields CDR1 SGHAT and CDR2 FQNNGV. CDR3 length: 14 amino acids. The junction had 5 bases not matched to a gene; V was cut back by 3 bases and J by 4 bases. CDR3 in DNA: TGTGCCAGCAGCTTCCGGCGGGAGGAATACGAGCAGTACTTC. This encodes CASSFRREEYEQYF.

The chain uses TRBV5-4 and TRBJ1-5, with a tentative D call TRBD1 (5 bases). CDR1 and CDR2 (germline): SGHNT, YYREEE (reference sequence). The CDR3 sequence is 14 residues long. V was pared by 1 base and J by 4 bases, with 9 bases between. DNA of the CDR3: TGTGCCAGCAGCTTGCCGGGGGAAAATCAGCCCCAGCATTTT. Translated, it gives CASSLPGENQPQHF.

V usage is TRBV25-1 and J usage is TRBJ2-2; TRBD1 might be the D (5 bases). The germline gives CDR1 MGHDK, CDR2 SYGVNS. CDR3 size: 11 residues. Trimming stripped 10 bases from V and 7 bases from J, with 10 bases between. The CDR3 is CAIQGGGELFF. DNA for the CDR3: TGTGCCATCCAGGGTGGCGGGGAGCTGTTTTTT.

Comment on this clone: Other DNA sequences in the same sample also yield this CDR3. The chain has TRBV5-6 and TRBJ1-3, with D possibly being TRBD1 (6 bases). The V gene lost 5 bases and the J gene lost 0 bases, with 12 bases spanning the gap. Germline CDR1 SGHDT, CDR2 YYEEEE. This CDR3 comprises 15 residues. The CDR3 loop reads CASSFTGISGNTIYF. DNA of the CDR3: TGTGCCAGCAGTTTCACAGGGATCTCTGGAAACACCATATATTTT.

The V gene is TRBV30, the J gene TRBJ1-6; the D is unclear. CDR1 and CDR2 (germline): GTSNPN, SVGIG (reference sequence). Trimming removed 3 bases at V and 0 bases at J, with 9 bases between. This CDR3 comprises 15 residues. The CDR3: CAWSLSGSYNSPLHF. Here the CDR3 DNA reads TGTGCCTGGAGCCTCAGCGGCTCCTATAATTCACCCCTCCACTTT.

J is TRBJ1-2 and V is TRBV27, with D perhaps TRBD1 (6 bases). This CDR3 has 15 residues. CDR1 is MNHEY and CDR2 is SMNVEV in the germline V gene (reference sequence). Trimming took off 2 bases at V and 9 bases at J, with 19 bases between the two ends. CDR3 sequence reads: CASSLVARPWDSYTF. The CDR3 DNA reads TGTGCCAGCAGTTTAGTTGCCCGACCGTGGGACAGCTACACCTTC.

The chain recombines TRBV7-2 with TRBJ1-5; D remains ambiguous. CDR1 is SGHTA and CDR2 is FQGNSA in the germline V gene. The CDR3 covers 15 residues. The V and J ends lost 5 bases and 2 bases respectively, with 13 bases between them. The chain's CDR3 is CASSRGPPGNQPQHF. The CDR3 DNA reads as TGTGCCAGCAGCCGGGGTCCCCCCGGCAATCAGCCCCAGCATTTT.

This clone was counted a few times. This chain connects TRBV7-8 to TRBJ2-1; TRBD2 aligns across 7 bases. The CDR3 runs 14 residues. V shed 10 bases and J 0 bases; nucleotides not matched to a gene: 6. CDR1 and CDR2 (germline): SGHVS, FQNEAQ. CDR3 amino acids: CANSAGISYNEQFF. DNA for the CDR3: TGTGCCAACTCAGCGGGGATCTCCTACAATGAGCAGTTCTTC. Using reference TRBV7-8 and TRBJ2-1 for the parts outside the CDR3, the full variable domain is GAGVSQSPRYKVAKRGQDVALRCDPISGHVSLFWYQQALGQGPEFLTYFQNEAQLDKSGLPSDRFFAERPEGSVSTLKIQRTQQEDSAVYLCANSAGISYNEQFFGPGTRLTVL.

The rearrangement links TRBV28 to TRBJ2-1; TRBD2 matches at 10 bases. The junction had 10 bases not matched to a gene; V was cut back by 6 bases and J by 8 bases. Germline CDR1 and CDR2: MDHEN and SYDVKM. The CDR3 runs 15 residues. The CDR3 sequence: CASSRQLAGLYEQFF. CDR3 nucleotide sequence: TGTGCCAGCAGCCGGCAACTAGCGGGACTGTATGAGCAGTTCTTC.

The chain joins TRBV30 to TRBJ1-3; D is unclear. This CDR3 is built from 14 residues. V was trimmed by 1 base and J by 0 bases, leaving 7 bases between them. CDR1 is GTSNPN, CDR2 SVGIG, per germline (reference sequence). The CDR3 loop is CAWSGRISGNTIYF. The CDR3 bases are TGTGCCTGGAGTGGGAGAATCTCTGGAAACACCATATATTTT.

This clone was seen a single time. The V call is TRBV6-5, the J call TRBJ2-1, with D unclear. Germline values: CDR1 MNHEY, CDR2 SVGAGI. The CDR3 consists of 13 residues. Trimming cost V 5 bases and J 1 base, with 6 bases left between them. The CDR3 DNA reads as TGTGCCAGCAGTCGTCCTTCCTACAATGAGCAGTTCTTC. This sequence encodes CASSRPSYNEQFF.

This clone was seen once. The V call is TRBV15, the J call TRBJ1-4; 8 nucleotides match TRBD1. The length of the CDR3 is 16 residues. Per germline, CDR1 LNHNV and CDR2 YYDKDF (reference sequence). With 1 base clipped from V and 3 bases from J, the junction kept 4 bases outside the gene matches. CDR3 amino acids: CATSRAQGAANEKLFF. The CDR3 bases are TGTGCCACCAGCAGAGCTCAGGGGGCGGCTAATGAAAAACTGTTTTTT.

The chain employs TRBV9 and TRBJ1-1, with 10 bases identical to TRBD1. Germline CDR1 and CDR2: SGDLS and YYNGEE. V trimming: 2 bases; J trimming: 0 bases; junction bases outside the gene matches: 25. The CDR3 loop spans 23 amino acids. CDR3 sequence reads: CASSVSVGTRGRTGGVMNTEAFF. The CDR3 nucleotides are TGTGCCAGCAGCGTGAGCGTGGGCACCAGGGGGCGGACAGGGGGTGTCATGAACACTGAAGCTTTCTTT. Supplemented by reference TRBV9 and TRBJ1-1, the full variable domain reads DSGVTQTPKHLITATGQRVTLRCSPRSGDLSVYWYQQSLDQGLQFLIQYYNGEERAKGNILERFSAQQFPDLHSELNLSSLELGDSALYFCASSVSVGTRGRTGGVMNTEAFFGQGTRLTVV.

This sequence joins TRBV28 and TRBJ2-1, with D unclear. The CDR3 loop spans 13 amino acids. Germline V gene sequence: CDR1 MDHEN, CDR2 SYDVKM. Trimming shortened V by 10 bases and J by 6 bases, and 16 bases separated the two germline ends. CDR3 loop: CATLGLDGNEQFF. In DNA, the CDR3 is TGTGCCACCTTGGGCTTAGACGGCAATGAGCAGTTCTTC. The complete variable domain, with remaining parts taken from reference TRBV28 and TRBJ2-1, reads DVKVTQSSRYLVKRTGEKVFLECVQDMDHENMFWYRQDPGLGLRLIYFSYDVKMKEKGDIPEGYSVSREKKERFSLILESASTNQTSMYLCATLGLDGNEQFFGPGTRLTVL.

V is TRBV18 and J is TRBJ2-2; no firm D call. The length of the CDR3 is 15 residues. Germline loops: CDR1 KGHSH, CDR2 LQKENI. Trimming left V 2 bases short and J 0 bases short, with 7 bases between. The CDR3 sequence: CASSPYGSNTGELFF. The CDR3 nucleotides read TGTGCCAGCTCACCATACGGGTCGAACACCGGGGAGCTGTTTTTT.

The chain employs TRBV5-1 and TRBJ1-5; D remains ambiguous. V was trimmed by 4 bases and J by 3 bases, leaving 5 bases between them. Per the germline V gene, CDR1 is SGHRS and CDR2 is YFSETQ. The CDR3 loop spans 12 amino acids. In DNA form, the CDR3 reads TGCGCCAGCAGCGTCCTCAATCAGCCCCAGCATTTT. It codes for CASSVLNQPQHF.

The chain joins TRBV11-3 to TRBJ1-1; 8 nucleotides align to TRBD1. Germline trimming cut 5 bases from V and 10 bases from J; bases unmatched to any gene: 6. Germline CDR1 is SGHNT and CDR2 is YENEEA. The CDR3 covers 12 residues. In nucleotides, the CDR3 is TGTGCCAGCAGCCGGGTTCAGGGGGCAGCTTTCTTT. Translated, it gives CASSRVQGAAFF.

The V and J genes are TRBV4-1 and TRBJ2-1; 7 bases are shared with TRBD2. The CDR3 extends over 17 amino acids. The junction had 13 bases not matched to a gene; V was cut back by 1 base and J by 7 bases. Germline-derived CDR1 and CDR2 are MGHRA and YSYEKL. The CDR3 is CASSQGLALSLMNEQFF. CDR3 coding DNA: TGCGCCAGCAGCCAAGGACTAGCCCTTTCCCTTATGAATGAGCAGTTCTTC.

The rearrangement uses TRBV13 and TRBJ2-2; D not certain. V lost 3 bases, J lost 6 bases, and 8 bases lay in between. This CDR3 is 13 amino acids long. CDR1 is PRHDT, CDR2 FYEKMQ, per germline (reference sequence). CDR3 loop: CASSFQIPGELFF. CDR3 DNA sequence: TGTGCCAGCAGCTTTCAAATTCCCGGGGAGCTGTTTTTT.

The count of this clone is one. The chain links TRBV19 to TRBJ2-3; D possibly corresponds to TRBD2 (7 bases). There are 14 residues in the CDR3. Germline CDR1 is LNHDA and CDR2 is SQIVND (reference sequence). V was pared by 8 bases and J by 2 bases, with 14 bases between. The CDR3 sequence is CASGGGRATDTQYF. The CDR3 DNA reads TGTGCCAGTGGGGGCGGGAGAGCCACAGATACGCAGTATTTT.

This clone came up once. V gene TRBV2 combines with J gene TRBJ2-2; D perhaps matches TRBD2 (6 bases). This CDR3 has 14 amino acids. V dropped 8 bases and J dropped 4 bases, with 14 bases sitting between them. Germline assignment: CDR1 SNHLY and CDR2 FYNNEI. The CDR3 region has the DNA TGTGCCAGCCTTTACCGGGAGACCACCGGGGAGCTGTTTTTT. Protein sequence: CASLYRETTGELFF.

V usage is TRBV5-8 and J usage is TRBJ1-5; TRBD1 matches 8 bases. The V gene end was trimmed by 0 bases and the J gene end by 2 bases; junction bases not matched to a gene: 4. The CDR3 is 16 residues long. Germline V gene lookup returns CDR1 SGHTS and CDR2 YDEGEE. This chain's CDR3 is CASSLAGTGGNQPQHF. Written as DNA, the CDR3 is TGTGCCAGCAGCTTGGCCGGGACAGGAGGCAATCAGCCCCAGCATTTT.